The entry below gives a single TCR beta chain sequence along with its context. This specimen belongs to a study of Ad26.COV2.S vaccination and SARS-CoV-2 variants. At the level of the study: The vaccine Ad26.COV2.S was put into the muscle once, or twice with 56 days between.

Repertoires were generated with immunoSEQ multiplex PCR, while TCRdb's copy carries only in-frame clones and drops some. Counted here are fewer than 400,000 clones, less than 90% occurring once; the ten biggest clones make up about 3.6%. Treatment in this sample: approximately 18 received Ad26.COV2.S at low or high dose, single or two shots; 5 received placebo; per-sample allocation not given. Day 63 following the first vaccine or placebo injection was when the samples were taken. CDR1 and CDR2 (germline): SEHNR, FQNEAQ (reference sequence). This CDR3 spans 13 amino acids. V was pared by 7 bases and J by 4 bases, with 11 bases between.

The specimen comprised peripheral blood, sampled in a trial of Ad26.COV2.S vaccine versus placebo. V and J are TRBV7-9 and TRBJ1-3; unclear D gene. This TCR was sampled from a person between 18 and 60 years old who received the Ad26.COV2.S COVID-19 vaccine or a placebo. CDR3 sequence: CASKEGFGNTIYF. In DNA, the CDR3 is TGTGCCAGCAAGGAGGGTTTCGGAAACACCATATATTTT. Together with reference TRBV7-9 and TRBJ1-3, the CDR3 gives the full variable domain: DTGVSQNPRHKITKRGQNVTFRCDPISEHNRLYWYRQTLGQGPEFLTYFQNEAQLEKSRLLSDRFSAERPKGSFSTLEIQRTEQGDSAMYLCASKEGFGNTIYFGEGSWLTVV.